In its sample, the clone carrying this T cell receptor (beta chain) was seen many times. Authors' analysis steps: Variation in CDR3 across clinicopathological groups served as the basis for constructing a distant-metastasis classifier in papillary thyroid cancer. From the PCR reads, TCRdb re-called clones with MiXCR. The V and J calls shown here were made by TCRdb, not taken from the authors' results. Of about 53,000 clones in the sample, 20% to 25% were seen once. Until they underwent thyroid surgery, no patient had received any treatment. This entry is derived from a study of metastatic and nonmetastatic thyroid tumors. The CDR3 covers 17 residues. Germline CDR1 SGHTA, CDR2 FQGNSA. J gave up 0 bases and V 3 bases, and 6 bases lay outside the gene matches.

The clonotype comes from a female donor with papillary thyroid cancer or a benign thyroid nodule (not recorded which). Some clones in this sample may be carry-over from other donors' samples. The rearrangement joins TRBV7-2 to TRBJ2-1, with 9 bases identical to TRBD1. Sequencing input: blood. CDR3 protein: CASSLGTGGLSYNEQFF. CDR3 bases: TGTGCCAGCAGCTTGGGCACAGGGGGCCTCTCCTACAATGAGCAGTTCTTC.